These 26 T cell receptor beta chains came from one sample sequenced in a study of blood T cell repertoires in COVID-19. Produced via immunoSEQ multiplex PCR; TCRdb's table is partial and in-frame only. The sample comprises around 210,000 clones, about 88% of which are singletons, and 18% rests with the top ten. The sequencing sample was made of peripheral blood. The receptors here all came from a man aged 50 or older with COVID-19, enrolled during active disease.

CDR3 nucleotide sequence: TGTGCCAGCAGTGCGCGCGAGGGACTAGCCGAGAACACCGGGGAGCTGTTTTTT. It translates to CASSAREGLAENTGELFF. V gene TRBV25-1 combines with J gene TRBJ2-2; 9 positions agree with TRBD2. The CDR3 contains 18 residues. V was pared by 4 bases and J by 1 base, with 10 bases of the junction left unmatched. CDR1 MGHDK and CDR2 SYGVNS come from the germline V gene.

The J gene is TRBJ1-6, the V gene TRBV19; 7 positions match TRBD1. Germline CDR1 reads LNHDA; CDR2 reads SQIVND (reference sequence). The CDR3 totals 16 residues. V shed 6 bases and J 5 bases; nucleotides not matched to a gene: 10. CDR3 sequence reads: CASRVPGQINNSPLHF. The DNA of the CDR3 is TGTGCCAGTAGAGTACCGGGACAGATAAATAATTCACCCCTCCACTTT.

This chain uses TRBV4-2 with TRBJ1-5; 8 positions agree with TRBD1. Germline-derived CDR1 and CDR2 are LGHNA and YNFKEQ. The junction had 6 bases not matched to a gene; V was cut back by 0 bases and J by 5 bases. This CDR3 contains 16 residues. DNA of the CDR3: TGTGCCAGCAGCCAAGAATACAGGGGGGTTCATCAGCCCCAGCATTTT. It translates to CASSQEYRGVHQPQHF.

Here the CDR3 reads CASSLADWVTGELFF. In nucleotides, the CDR3 is TGCGCCAGCAGCTTGGCCGACTGGGTCACCGGGGAGCTGTTTTTT. This sequence joins TRBV5-1 and TRBJ2-2; no clear D. V shed 0 bases and J shed 4 bases, with 10 bases lying between them. This CDR3 has 15 amino acids. The germline gives CDR1 SGHRS, CDR2 YFSETQ.

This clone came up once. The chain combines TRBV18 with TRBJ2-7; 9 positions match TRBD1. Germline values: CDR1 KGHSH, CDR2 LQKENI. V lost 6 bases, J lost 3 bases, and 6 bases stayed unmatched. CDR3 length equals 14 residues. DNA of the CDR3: TGTGCCAGCTCCGTGGACAGGGGTATCTACGAGCAGTACTTC. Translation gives CASSVDRGIYEQYF. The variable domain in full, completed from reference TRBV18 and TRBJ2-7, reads NAGVMQNPRHLVRRRGQEARLRCSPMKGHSHVYWYRQLPEEGLKFMVYLQKENIIDESGMPKERFSAEFPKEGPSILRIQQVVRGDSAAYFCASSVDRGIYEQYFGPGTRLTVT.

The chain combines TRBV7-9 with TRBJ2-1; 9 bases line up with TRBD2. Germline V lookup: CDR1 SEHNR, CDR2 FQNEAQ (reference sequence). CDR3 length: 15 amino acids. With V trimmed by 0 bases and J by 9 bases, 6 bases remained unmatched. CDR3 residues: CASSLATTAGGEQFF. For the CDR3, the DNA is TGTGCCAGCAGCTTAGCCACCACAGCGGGAGGTGAGCAGTTCTTC.

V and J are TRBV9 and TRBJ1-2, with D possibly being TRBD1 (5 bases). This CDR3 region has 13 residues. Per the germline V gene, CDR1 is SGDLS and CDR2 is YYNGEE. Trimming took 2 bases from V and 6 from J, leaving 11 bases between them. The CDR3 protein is CASSVQAGHGYTF. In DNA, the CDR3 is TGTGCCAGCAGCGTCCAGGCGGGGCATGGCTACACCTTC.

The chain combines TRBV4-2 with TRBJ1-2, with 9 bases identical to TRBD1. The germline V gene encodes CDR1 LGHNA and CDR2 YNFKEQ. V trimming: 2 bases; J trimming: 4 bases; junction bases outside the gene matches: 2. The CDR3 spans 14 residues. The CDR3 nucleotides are TGTGCCAGCAGCCAATTGGACAGGGGCTATGGCTACACCTTC. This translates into CASSQLDRGYGYTF.

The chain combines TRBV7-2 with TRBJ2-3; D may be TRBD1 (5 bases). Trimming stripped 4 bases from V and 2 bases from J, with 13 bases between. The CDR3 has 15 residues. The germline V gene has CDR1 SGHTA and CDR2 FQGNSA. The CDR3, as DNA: TGTGCCAGCAGCTCTAGTCGACAGCACACAGATACGCAGTATTTT. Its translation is CASSSSRQHTDTQYF.

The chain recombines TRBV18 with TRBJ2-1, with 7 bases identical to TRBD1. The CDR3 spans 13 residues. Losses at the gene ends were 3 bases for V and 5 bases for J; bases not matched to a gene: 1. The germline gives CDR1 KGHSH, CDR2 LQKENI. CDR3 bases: TGTGCCAGCTCACCCGGGACAGACAATGAGCAGTTCTTC. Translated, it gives CASSPGTDNEQFF.

CDR3 sequence (DNA): TGCGCCAGCAGCTTGGCTGACCTGGGCTCCACAGATACGCAGTATTTT. This codes for CASSLADLGSTDTQYF. The rearrangement uses TRBV5-1 and TRBJ2-3, with unresolved D. This CDR3 has 16 amino acids. Germline V lookup: CDR1 SGHRS, CDR2 YFSETQ. Trimming removed 0 bases at V and 2 bases at J, with 13 bases between.

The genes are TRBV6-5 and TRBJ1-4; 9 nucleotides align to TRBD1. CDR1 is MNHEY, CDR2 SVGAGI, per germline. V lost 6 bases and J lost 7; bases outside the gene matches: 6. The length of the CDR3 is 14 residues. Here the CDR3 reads CASSPTGGGEKLFF. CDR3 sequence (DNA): TGTGCCAGCAGCCCCACAGGGGGCGGTGAAAAACTGTTTTTT.

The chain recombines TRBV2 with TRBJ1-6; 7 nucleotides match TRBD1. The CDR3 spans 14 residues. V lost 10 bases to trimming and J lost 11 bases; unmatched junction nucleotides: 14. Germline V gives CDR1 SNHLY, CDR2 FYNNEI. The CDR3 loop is CANRQGNEKPPLHF. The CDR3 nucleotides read TGTGCCAATCGACAGGGCAACGAAAAACCACCCCTCCACTTT.

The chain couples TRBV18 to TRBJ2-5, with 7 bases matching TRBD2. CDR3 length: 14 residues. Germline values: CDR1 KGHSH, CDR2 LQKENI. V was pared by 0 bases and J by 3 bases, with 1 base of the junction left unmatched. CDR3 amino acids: CASSPPGGEETQYF. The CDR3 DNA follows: TGTGCCAGCTCACCACCTGGGGGGGAAGAGACCCAGTACTTC.

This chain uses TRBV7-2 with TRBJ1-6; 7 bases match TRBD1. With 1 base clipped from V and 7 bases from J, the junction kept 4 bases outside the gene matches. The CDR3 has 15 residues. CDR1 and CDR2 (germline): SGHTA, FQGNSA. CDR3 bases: TGTGCCAGCAGCTTAGACCAGGGGGTAAATTCACCCCTCCACTTT. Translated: CASSLDQGVNSPLHF.

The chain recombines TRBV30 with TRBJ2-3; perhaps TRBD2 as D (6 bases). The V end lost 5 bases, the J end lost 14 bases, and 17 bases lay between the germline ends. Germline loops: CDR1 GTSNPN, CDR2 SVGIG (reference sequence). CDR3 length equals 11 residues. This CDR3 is CAWGGTSFRYF. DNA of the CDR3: TGTGCCTGGGGGGGGACTTCTTTTAGGTATTTT.

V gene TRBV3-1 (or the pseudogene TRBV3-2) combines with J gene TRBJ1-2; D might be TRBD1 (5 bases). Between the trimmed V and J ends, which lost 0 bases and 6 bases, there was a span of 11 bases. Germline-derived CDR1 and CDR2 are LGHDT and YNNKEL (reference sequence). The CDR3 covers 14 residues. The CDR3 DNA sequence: TGTGCCAGCAGCCAAGAATCCAGGGCTAATGGCTACACCTTC. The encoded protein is CASSQESRANGYTF.

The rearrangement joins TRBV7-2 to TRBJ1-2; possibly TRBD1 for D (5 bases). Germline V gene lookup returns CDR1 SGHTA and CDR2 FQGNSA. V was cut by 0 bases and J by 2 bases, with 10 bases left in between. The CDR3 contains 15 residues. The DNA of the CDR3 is TGTGCCAGCAGCTTAGCGGGGGGTGGGAACTATGGCTACACCTTC. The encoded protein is CASSLAGGGNYGYTF.

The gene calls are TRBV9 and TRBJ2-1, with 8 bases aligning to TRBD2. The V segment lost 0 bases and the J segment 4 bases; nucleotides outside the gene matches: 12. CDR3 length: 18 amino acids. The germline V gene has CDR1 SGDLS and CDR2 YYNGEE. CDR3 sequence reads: CASSVAGGPIAFYNEQFF. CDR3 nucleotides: TGTGCCAGCAGCGTAGCGGGGGGGCCCATAGCTTTTTACAATGAGCAGTTCTTC.

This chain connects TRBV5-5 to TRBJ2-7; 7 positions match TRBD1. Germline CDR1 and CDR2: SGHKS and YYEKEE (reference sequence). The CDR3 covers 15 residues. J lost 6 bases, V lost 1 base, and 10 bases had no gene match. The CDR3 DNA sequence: TGTGCCAGCAGCTTGAGGGGACAGAGAAGTGGCGAGCAGTACTTC. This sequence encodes CASSLRGQRSGEQYF.

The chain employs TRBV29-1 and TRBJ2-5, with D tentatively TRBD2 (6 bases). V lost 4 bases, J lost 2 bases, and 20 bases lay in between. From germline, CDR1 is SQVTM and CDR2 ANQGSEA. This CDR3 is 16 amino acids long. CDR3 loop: CSVVRGLHAWQETQYF. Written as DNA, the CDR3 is TGCAGCGTTGTGAGGGGACTCCACGCGTGGCAAGAGACCCAGTACTTC.

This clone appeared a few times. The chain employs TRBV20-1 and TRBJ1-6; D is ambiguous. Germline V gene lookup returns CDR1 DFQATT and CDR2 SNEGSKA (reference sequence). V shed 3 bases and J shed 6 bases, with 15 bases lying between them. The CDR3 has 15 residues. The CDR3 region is CSASSWALANSPLHF. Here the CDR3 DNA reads TGCAGTGCTAGTAGTTGGGCCCTGGCTAATTCACCCCTCCACTTT.

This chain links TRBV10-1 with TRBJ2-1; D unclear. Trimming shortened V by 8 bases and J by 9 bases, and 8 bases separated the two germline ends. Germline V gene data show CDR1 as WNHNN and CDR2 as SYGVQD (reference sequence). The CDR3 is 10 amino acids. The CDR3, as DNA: TGCGCCAGCCCCTATAGTGAGCAGTTCTTC. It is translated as CASPYSEQFF.

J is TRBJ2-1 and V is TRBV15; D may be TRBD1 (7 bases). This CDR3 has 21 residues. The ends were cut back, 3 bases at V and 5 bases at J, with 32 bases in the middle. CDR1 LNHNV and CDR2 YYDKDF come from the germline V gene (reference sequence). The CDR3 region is CATSRKKDSRDREPVNNEQFF. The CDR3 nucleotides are TGTGCCACCAGCAGGAAGAAGGACTCGCGGGACAGAGAACCCGTAAACAATGAGCAGTTCTTC.

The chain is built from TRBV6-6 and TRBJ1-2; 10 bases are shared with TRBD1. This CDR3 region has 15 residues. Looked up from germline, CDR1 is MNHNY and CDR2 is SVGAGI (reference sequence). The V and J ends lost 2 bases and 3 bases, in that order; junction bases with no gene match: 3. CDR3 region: CASSYGDRGDYGYTF. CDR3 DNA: TGTGCCAGCAGTTACGGGGACAGGGGTGACTATGGCTACACCTTC.

The CDR3 coding sequence is TGTGCCAGCACGCGAGCAGGGAAGGTTAATGGCTACACCTTC. Translated, it gives CASTRAGKVNGYTF. This chain uses TRBV6-5 with TRBJ1-2, with a weak D call TRBD1 (5 bases). Trimming took 7 bases from V and 6 from J, leaving 18 bases between them. Germline CDR1 reads MNHEY; CDR2 reads SVGAGI. The CDR3 has 14 residues.